This section outlines one TCR beta chain sequence together with its context. Its target is unknown. The source of the sample is a study of T cell responses to AZD1222 COVID-19 vaccine. About the research overall: Analysis merged second doses at about 4 or about 12 weeks. Study-level findings and limits: Dominant at 160-218 and 743-854, vaccine-associated CD4 TCRs also spanned spike. White British ancestry dominated among donors, who included more females, and clonal diversity was possibly underestimated.

TCRdb's table, derived via immunoSEQ multiplex PCR, lists solely in-frame clones and lacks some. The data contain roughly 120,000 clones, 90% to 95% of them seen just once; the ten biggest clones take up approximately 3%. With V trimmed by 5 bases and J by 2 bases, 11 bases remained unmatched. The CDR3 is 17 amino acids. Germline CDR1 is LNHDA and CDR2 is SQIVND (reference sequence). This clonotype was obtained from an adult in good health. The sequencing used peripheral blood, collected on day 0 of AZD1222 vaccination. The rearrangement links TRBV19 to TRBJ2-7; 11 bases agree with TRBD2. CDR3 sequence: CASSFSGTSGPTYEQYF. CDR3 nucleotide sequence: TGTGCCAGTAGTTTTTCCGGGACTAGCGGCCCTACCTACGAGCAGTACTTC.